A single sample gave rise to the 24 T cell receptor beta chains below, sequenced in a study of beta chain features in type 1 diabetes. Since all of the isolated RNA was reverse transcribed, expressed TCRB transcripts were what got sequenced. The protocol was immunoSEQ multiplex PCR, while the TCRdb copy is restricted to in-frame clones and leaves out a portion. The sample consists of 330,000 or so clones, 14% of them appearing once. The sample consisted of central memory CD4+ T cells from blood. All receptors derive from a young man in good health.

CDR3 nucleotide sequence: TGTGCCAGCAGCGTATCCCTAGCGGCAGGCAATGGCTACACCTTC. Its translation is CASSVSLAAGNGYTF. V gene TRBV9 combines with J gene TRBJ1-2; no firm D call. The CDR3 loop spans 15 amino acids. Trimming took 1 base from V and 6 from J, leaving 16 bases between them. Germline V gene sequence: CDR1 SGDLS, CDR2 YYNGEE.

This clone was counted a few times. The rearrangement joins TRBV10-3 to TRBJ1-5; TRBD1 might be the D (5 bases). The length of the CDR3 is 17 residues. Germline V lookup: CDR1 ENHRY, CDR2 SYGVKD. V lost 0 bases and J 7 bases, leaving 19 bases between the germline ends. CDR3: CAISESFLGQGSQPQHF. CDR3 DNA sequence: TGTGCCATCAGTGAGTCGTTTCTAGGGCAGGGAAGCCAGCCCCAGCATTTT.

The table lists this clone with a few counts. The chain uses TRBV5-6 and TRBJ2-1; TRBD2 might be the D (6 bases). V lost 0 bases and J 4 bases, leaving 14 bases between the germline ends. This CDR3 is 16 amino acids long. CDR1 and CDR2 (germline): SGHDT, YYEEEE. The CDR3 reads CASSLGTLRDYNEQFF. For the CDR3, the DNA is TGTGCCAGCAGCTTGGGGACTTTGCGGGATTACAATGAGCAGTTCTTC. Together with reference TRBV5-6 and TRBJ2-1, the CDR3 gives the full variable domain: DAGVTQSPTHLIKTRGQQVTLRCSPKSGHDTVSWYQQALGQGPQFIFQYYEEEERQRGNFPDRFSGHQFPNYSSELNVNALLLGDSALYLCASSLGTLRDYNEQFFGPGTRLTVL.

This clone was observed a handful of times. The CDR3 DNA reads as TGTGCCAGCAGCCGAGGACAGTCCACAGATACGCAGTATTTT. This encodes CASSRGQSTDTQYF. The rearrangement uses TRBV7-9 and TRBJ2-3; D may be TRBD1 (6 bases). Germline CDR1 is SEHNR and CDR2 is FQNEAQ (reference sequence). Trimming took 5 bases from V and 2 from J, leaving 11 bases between them. There are 14 residues in the CDR3.

This clone came up many times. Mismatch with germline at one junction end may stem from a read error. This chain joins TRBV14 and TRBJ1-2, with TRBD1 identical over 9 bases. This CDR3 comprises 14 residues. Germline V gene sequence: CDR1 SGHDN, CDR2 FVKESK. This CDR3 is CASSQAGTGFGYTF. CDR3 DNA sequence: TGTGCCAGCAGTCAAGCCGGGACAGGGTTTGGCTACACCTTC.

This sequence joins TRBV7-7 and TRBJ2-1, with D tentatively TRBD2 (6 bases). The CDR3 is 13 residues long. From germline, CDR1 is SSHAT and CDR2 FNYEAQ (reference sequence). V was clipped by 6 bases and J by 7 bases, with 13 bases between them. CDR3 sequence (DNA): TGTGCCAGCAGTGTCGTGCGGGAAAATGAGCAGTTCTTC. Translating it yields CASSVVRENEQFF. The full variable domain, its missing parts supplied by reference TRBV7-7 and TRBJ2-1, is GAGVSQSPRYKVTKRGQDVTLRCDPISSHATLYWYQQALGQGPEFLTYFNYEAQPDKSGLPSDRFSAERPEGSISTLTIQRTEQRDSAMYRCASSVVRENEQFFGPGTRLTVL.

The chain links TRBV6-1 to TRBJ2-5; 11 nucleotides agree with TRBD2. With 6 bases clipped from V and 5 bases from J, the junction kept 8 bases outside the gene matches. This CDR3 contains 15 residues. Germline V gene sequence: CDR1 MNHNS, CDR2 SASEGT. CDR3 DNA sequence: TGTGCCAGCAGCGTAACTAGCGGGAGAGCGGAGACCCAGTACTTC. It codes for CASSVTSGRAETQYF.

The sample holds many counts of this clone. The chain carries TRBV6-5 and TRBJ1-6; 9 positions agree with TRBD1. V lost 2 bases and J lost 10; bases outside the gene matches: 6. This CDR3 region has 15 residues. The germline CDR1 and CDR2 sequences are MNHEY and SVGAGI. The CDR3 reads CASSYHGQGKSPLHF. The CDR3 DNA is TGTGCCAGCAGTTACCACGGACAGGGGAAATCACCCCTCCACTTT.

The chain combines TRBV5-6 with TRBJ2-1, with D perhaps matching TRBD1 or TRBD2 (6 bases each). The V end was cut by 2 bases, the J end by 7 bases, with 19 bases between. The CDR3 is 16 residues long. Germline V CDR1 and CDR2: SGHDT, YYEEEE. This chain's CDR3 is CASSFPGGLKANEQFF. DNA of the CDR3: TGTGCCAGCAGCTTCCCCGGGGGCCTAAAAGCTAATGAGCAGTTCTTC.

In this sample, this clone turned up a few times. V usage is TRBV2 and J usage is TRBJ1-5; possibly TRBD1 for D (5 bases). The germline CDR1 and CDR2 sequences are SNHLY and FYNNEI. V lost 6 bases and J 6 bases, leaving 15 bases between the germline ends. This CDR3 is built from 14 residues. CDR3 in amino acids: CASSRGQVGQPQHF. CDR3 nucleotides: TGTGCCAGCAGCCGGGGCCAGGTGGGTCAGCCCCAGCATTTT. Full variable domain (rest looked up from reference TRBV2 and TRBJ1-5): EPEVTQTPSHQVTQMGQEVILRCVPISNHLYFYWYRQILGQKVEFLVSFYNNEISEKSEIFDDQFSVERPDGSNFTLKIRSTKLEDSAMYFCASSRGQVGQPQHFGDGTRLSIL.

The J gene is TRBJ1-1, the V gene TRBV7-2; D gene unclear. CDR1 and CDR2 (germline): SGHTA, FQGNSA. V was shortened by 3 bases and J by 1 base, with 12 bases between the two germline ends. There are 15 residues in the CDR3. The CDR3 bases are TGTGCCAGCAGCTTGGAACGGACGGCGAACACTGAAGCTTTCTTT. Translating gives CASSLERTANTEAFF. The full variable domain, with the rest looked up from reference TRBV7-2 and TRBJ1-1, is GAGVSQSPSNKVTEKGKDVELRCDPISGHTALYWYRQSLGQGLEFLIYFQGNSAPDKSGLPSDRFSAERTGGSVSTLTIQRTQQEDSAVYLCASSLERTANTEAFFGQGTRLTVV.

CDR3 amino acids: CASSLVRGQIYNEQFF. The CDR3 nucleotides are TGTGCCAGCAGCTTGGTAAGGGGCCAAATCTACAATGAGCAGTTCTTC. This chain joins TRBV5-6 and TRBJ2-1; tentatively, D is TRBD1 (5 bases). The CDR3 is 16 residues long. In germline, CDR1 is SGHDT, CDR2 YYEEEE. Trimming took off 0 bases at V and 3 bases at J, with 13 bases between the two ends.

The rearrangement links TRBV6-5 to TRBJ2-7, with 9 bases matching TRBD2. This CDR3 is built from 14 residues. Trimming removed 5 bases from V and 4 bases from J; junction bases left unmatched: 6. Germline CDR1 MNHEY, CDR2 SVGAGI. CDR3 nucleotides: TGTGCCAGCAGTGGAAGGACTAGCGAATACGAGCAGTACGTC. It specifies CASSGRTSEYEQYV.

The chain combines TRBV4-1 with TRBJ2-7; tentatively, D is TRBD2 (5 bases). Trimming took 0 bases from V and 4 from J, leaving 19 bases between them. Germline CDR1 is MGHRA and CDR2 is YSYEKL. The CDR3 is 17 residues long. CDR3 DNA: TGCGCCAGCAGCCAAGATGATGCGTCGATTCGGGGTTACGAGCAGTACTTC. Its translation: CASSQDDASIRGYEQYF.

As DNA, the CDR3 is TGTGCCTGGAGTGTACGGGGCGGGAGGGCGTTATTTGGTTGGGATACGCAGTATTTT. Its protein is CAWSVRGGRALFGWDTQYF. The chain joins TRBV30 to TRBJ2-3, with 9 bases lining up with TRBD2. Germline V lookup: CDR1 GTSNPN, CDR2 SVGIG (reference sequence). This CDR3 region has 19 residues. Trimming cost V 0 bases and J 6 bases; bases outside gene matches: 19.

The V and J genes are TRBV27 and TRBJ2-3; D not certain. There are 14 residues in the CDR3. Per germline, CDR1 MNHEY and CDR2 SMNVEV (reference sequence). Trimming shortened V by 1 base and J by 0 bases, and 5 bases separated the two germline ends. This chain's CDR3 is CASSLYQSTDTQYF. Written as DNA, the CDR3 is TGTGCCAGCAGTTTATACCAAAGCACAGATACGCAGTATTTT.

The chain employs TRBV6-5 and TRBJ2-7; D possibly uses TRBD1 or TRBD2 (7 bases each). Trimming shortened V by 0 bases and J by 3 bases, and 12 bases separated the two germline ends. Germline assignment: CDR1 MNHEY and CDR2 SVGAGI. CDR3 length: 15 amino acids. The CDR3: CASSYSGQRDYEQYV. Written as DNA, the CDR3 is TGTGCCAGCAGTTACTCGGGACAGCGGGACTACGAGCAGTACGTC.

In nucleotides, the CDR3 is TGTGCCAGCGACAAGAGCACAGATACGCAGTATTTT. Protein: CASDKSTDTQYF. The chain uses TRBV2 and TRBJ2-3, with D hard to call. The CDR3 runs to 12 residues. V lost 8 bases, J lost 0 bases, and 6 bases lay in between. CDR1 and CDR2 from the germline V gene are SNHLY and FYNNEI.

J is TRBJ2-7 and V is TRBV11-2, with 7 bases that match TRBD1. J gave up 3 bases and V 4 bases, and 18 bases lay outside the gene matches. CDR1 is SGHAT, CDR2 FQNNGV, per germline. This CDR3 spans 18 amino acids. CDR3 loop: CASSSSKLSGQDIYEQYF. In nucleotides, the CDR3 is TGTGCCAGCAGCTCAAGTAAACTTTCCGGACAGGACATCTACGAGCAGTACTTC.

The chain joins TRBV14 to TRBJ2-4; TRBD1 aligns across 9 bases. Germline CDR1 and CDR2: SGHDN and FVKESK. The CDR3 is 16 residues long. V was clipped by 5 bases and J by 1 base; unmatched bases: 6. The CDR3 spells CASSFEQGAAKNIQYF. The CDR3 DNA reads TGTGCCAGCAGCTTCGAACAGGGGGCGGCCAAAAACATTCAGTACTTC.

This clone was seen a few times. This chain links TRBV4-3 with TRBJ2-3, with a tentative D call TRBD2 (7 bases). Trimming pared 0 bases from V and 5 bases from J, leaving 12 bases between. In germline, CDR1 is LGHNA, CDR2 YSLEER. This CDR3 contains 15 residues. The CDR3 region is CASSQEGGLKDTQYF. DNA for the CDR3: TGCGCCAGCAGCCAAGAAGGGGGACTAAAAGATACGCAGTATTTT.

This sequence joins TRBV6-5 and TRBJ1-1, with 9 bases that match TRBD1. Trimming at V came to 6 bases and at J to 3 bases, leaving 2 bases not matched to a gene. The germline gives CDR1 MNHEY, CDR2 SVGAGI. The CDR3 runs to 13 residues. The CDR3 reads CASRGQGYTEAFF. The CDR3, as DNA: TGTGCCAGCAGGGGACAGGGTTACACTGAAGCTTTCTTT.

This rearrangement joins TRBV10-1 to TRBJ1-1, with a possible D match to TRBD1 (5 bases). Trimming left V 0 bases short and J 1 base short, with 12 bases between. Germline V gene sequence: CDR1 WNHNN, CDR2 SYGVQD (reference sequence). The CDR3 is 16 amino acids. In nucleotides, the CDR3 is TGCGCCAGCAGTGAGTCGATCGGGGCAGCGAACACTGAAGCTTTCTTT. Protein: CASSESIGAANTEAFF.

This clone was picked up a small number of times. This chain connects TRBV7-9 to TRBJ1-5, with a tentative D call TRBD1 (5 bases). This CDR3 is built from 14 residues. The V gene's germline CDR1 is SEHNR and CDR2 FQNEAQ (reference sequence). V dropped 0 bases and J dropped 7 bases, with 10 bases sitting between them. The CDR3, as DNA: TGTGCCAGCAGCTTAGCGGGGGTGCGGCAGCCCCAGCATTTT. It translates to CASSLAGVRQPQHF.